Below, 20 T cell receptor beta chains from the same sample are listed, as sequenced in a study of cytomegalovirus exposure and HLA in healthy donors. PCR involved 60 Vbeta and 13 Jbeta primers. TCRdb keeps only in-frame clones here, not all; method: immunoSEQ multiplex PCR. The repertoire holds roughly 140,000 clones, with 60% to 85% as singletons. Sequences were obtained from PBMCs. The receptors derive from a man aged 35 to 55 in good health and CMV-seropositive.

The chain recombines TRBV7-8 with TRBJ1-1; D perhaps matches TRBD1 (5 bases). This CDR3 has 14 amino acids. Germline CDR1 reads SGHVS; CDR2 reads FQNEAQ. Trimming removed 5 bases at V and 2 bases at J, with 12 bases between. CDR3 residues: CASSKRQLNTEAFF. Written as DNA, the CDR3 is TGTGCCAGCAGCAAGAGACAGCTTAACACTGAAGCTTTCTTT.

The chain uses TRBV11-2 and TRBJ2-2, with a tentative D call TRBD1 (5 bases). Trimming left V 6 bases short and J 0 bases short, with 11 bases between. CDR3 length equals 15 residues. Germline CDR1 and CDR2: SGHAT and FQNNGV. The CDR3 nucleotides are TGTGCCAGCAGGTCCTGGACAACGAACACCGGGGAGCTGTTTTTT. Its translation: CASRSWTTNTGELFF.

The V call is TRBV30, the J call TRBJ1-4, with 8 bases fitting TRBD1. V dropped 2 bases and J dropped 5; count of bases not matched to a gene: 10. This CDR3 is 16 amino acids long. Germline values: CDR1 GTSNPN, CDR2 SVGIG (reference sequence). CDR3 sequence: CAWSFRWGTGNEKLFF. The CDR3, as DNA: TGTGCCTGGAGTTTCCGATGGGGGACAGGCAATGAAAAACTGTTTTTT.

The table lists this clone with a few counts. The V call is TRBV29-1, the J call TRBJ1-1; D gene uncertain. The CDR3 runs 15 residues. V was shortened by 7 bases and J by 0 bases, with 18 bases between the two germline ends. Germline V gene sequence: CDR1 SQVTM, CDR2 ANQGSEA. The CDR3 nucleotides are TGCAGCGCCCTACCTGGACCGACTATGAACACTGAAGCTTTCTTT. Translation gives CSALPGPTMNTEAFF. The variable domain in full, completed from reference TRBV29-1 and TRBJ1-1, reads SAVISQKPSRDICQRGTSLTIQCQVDSQVTMMFWYRQQPGQSLTLIATANQGSEATYESGFVIDKFPISRPNLTFSTLTVSNMSPEDSSIYLCSALPGPTMNTEAFFGQGTRLTVV.

The chain carries TRBV13 and TRBJ2-3; 8 nucleotides match TRBD1. The CDR3 loop spans 15 amino acids. V shed 4 bases, J shed 0 bases, and the junction held 3 bases outside the gene matches. The germline CDR1 and CDR2 sequences are PRHDT and FYEKMQ (reference sequence). Written as DNA, the CDR3 is TGTGCCAGCAGCTGGACAGGGACCAGCACAGATACGCAGTATTTT. This gives the protein CASSWTGTSTDTQYF.

This clone turned up a few times. The V and J genes are TRBV27 and TRBJ2-5; 9 bases match TRBD1. The J call is in doubt because the DNA end fits TRBJ2-7 better. This CDR3 contains 15 residues. Per the germline V gene, CDR1 is MNHEY and CDR2 is SMNVEV (reference sequence). The CDR3 spells CASSSDRGRSYEQYF. The CDR3 region has the DNA TGTGCCAGCAGCTCTGACAGGGGGAGATCCTACGAGCAGTACTTC.

The chain has TRBV7-8 and TRBJ2-7; D gene ambiguous. V lost 1 base and J lost 0, with 10 bases in between. Per the germline V gene, CDR1 is SGHVS and CDR2 is FQNEAQ. There are 15 residues in the CDR3. CDR3 protein: CASSLGPPSSYEQYF. The CDR3, as DNA: TGTGCCAGCAGCTTAGGACCCCCTAGCTCCTACGAGCAGTACTTC.

The V and J genes are TRBV7-2 and TRBJ2-3, with D perhaps matching TRBD2 (6 bases). Trimming stripped 2 bases from V and 0 bases from J, with 9 bases between. The germline V gene has CDR1 SGHTA and CDR2 FQGNSA. CDR3 length: 15 amino acids. In DNA form, the CDR3 reads TGTGCCAGCAGCTTATACGGGAGTAGCACAGATACGCAGTATTTT. Translated: CASSLYGSSTDTQYF.

To note about this clone: The junction differs from germline at one of its ends, possibly a read error. The genes are TRBV7-9 and TRBJ2-1; D is possibly TRBD2 (5 bases). Germline loops: CDR1 SEHNR, CDR2 FQNEAQ (reference sequence). This CDR3 is 11 amino acids long. CDR3 in amino acids: CSSGTWSEQFF. The CDR3 region has the DNA TGTTCCAGCGGAACCTGGAGTGAGCAGTTCTTC.

The chain links TRBV7-9 to TRBJ1-1; D gene unclear. The CDR3 consists of 13 residues. Germline loops: CDR1 SEHNR, CDR2 FQNEAQ (reference sequence). DNA for the CDR3: TGTTCCGGCAGCTTAGTAAGCTCCACTGAAGCTTTCTTT. Translating gives CSGSLVSSTEAFF. The variable domain in full, with the rest retrieved from reference TRBV7-9 and TRBJ1-1, is DTGVSQNPRHKITKRGQNVTFRCDPISEHNRLYWYRQTLGQGPEFLTYFQNEAQLEKSRLLSDRFSAERPKGSFSTLEIQRTEQGDSAMYLCSGSLVSSTEAFFGQGTRLTVV.

The chain couples TRBV6-5 to TRBJ1-3; 8 bases line up with TRBD1. Looked up from germline, CDR1 is MNHEY and CDR2 is SVGAGI. Trimming cost V 5 bases and J 4 bases; bases outside gene matches: 1. CDR3 size: 13 residues. The CDR3 DNA follows: TGTGCCAGCAGTCCAGGGGGCGGAAACACCATATATTTT. It encodes CASSPGGGNTIYF.

This chain connects TRBV9 to TRBJ2-1; weak D call: TRBD2 (6 bases). This CDR3 has 14 amino acids. V was cut by 8 bases and J by 8 bases, with 20 bases left in between. Germline lookup yields CDR1 SGDLS and CDR2 YYNGEE. CDR3 bases: TGTGCCAGTACCGGCGATGTGGGGGGTGATGAGCAGTTCTTC. This sequence encodes CASTGDVGGDEQFF.

This clone appeared a few times. This sequence joins TRBV7-8 and TRBJ1-5, with 10 nucleotides matching TRBD1. Germline trimming cut 5 bases from V and 6 bases from J; bases unmatched to any gene: 10. Germline lookup yields CDR1 SGHVS and CDR2 FQNEAQ. This CDR3 is 16 amino acids long. The CDR3 bases are TGTGCCAGCAGCACCACGGACAGGGGGGGAAGTCAGCCCCAGCATTTT. Translation gives CASSTTDRGGSQPQHF.

The V and J genes are TRBV6-1 and TRBJ2-5; TRBD1 is a possible D gene (5 bases). The V end was cut by 4 bases, the J end by 4 bases, with 7 bases between. CDR1 MNHNS and CDR2 SASEGT come from the germline V gene. The CDR3 is 12 residues long. The CDR3 protein is CASSAQGETQYF. CDR3 bases: TGTGCCAGCAGTGCTCAGGGAGAGACCCAGTACTTC.

V gene TRBV18 combines with J gene TRBJ1-1, with D hard to call. There are 13 residues in the CDR3. CDR1 is KGHSH and CDR2 is LQKENI in the germline V gene. Trimming cost V 2 bases and J 4 bases, with 8 bases left between them. CDR3 bases: TGTGCCAGCTCACCAGGAGTAAGCACTGAAGCTTTCTTT. This sequence encodes CASSPGVSTEAFF.

CDR3 residues: CAWNPGVYGYTF. DNA of the CDR3: TGTGCCTGGAACCCGGGGGTCTATGGCTACACCTTC. V gene TRBV30 combines with J gene TRBJ1-2; a possible D gene is TRBD1 (5 bases). Germline V lookup: CDR1 GTSNPN, CDR2 SVGIG (reference sequence). The CDR3 contains 12 residues. Trimming shortened V by 4 bases and J by 4 bases, and 10 bases separated the two germline ends.

V usage is TRBV6-4 and J usage is TRBJ1-1, with TRBD1 as a possible D gene (5 bases). V shed 0 bases and J shed 2 bases, with 10 bases lying between them. Germline loops: CDR1 MRHNA, CDR2 SNTAGT. The CDR3 totals 15 residues. The CDR3 region is CASSDSTGGNTEAFF. The CDR3 DNA reads TGTGCCAGCAGTGACTCGACCGGGGGTAACACTGAAGCTTTCTTT.

V usage is TRBV6-4 and J usage is TRBJ1-2, with D possibly being TRBD1 (6 bases). The CDR3 covers 15 residues. V was cut by 6 bases and J by 4 bases, with 18 bases left in between. Looked up from germline, CDR1 is MRHNA and CDR2 is SNTAGT. The CDR3: CASSLFRGGGYGYTF. The CDR3 region has the DNA TGTGCCAGCAGCCTCTTCAGGGGAGGGGGCTATGGCTACACCTTC.

The genes are TRBV18 and TRBJ1-3; D uncertain. In germline, CDR1 is KGHSH, CDR2 LQKENI. Deletions cut 3 bases from V and 2 bases from J, with 8 bases between. The CDR3 is 14 amino acids. In DNA, the CDR3 is TGTGCCAGCTCACCGTCTAACCCTGGAAACACCATATATTTT. Translation gives CASSPSNPGNTIYF.

This chain connects TRBV19 to TRBJ2-1; 10 bases agree with TRBD2. Germline lookup yields CDR1 LNHDA and CDR2 SQIVND (reference sequence). V was clipped by 2 bases and J by 1 base; unmatched bases: 11. The CDR3 covers 19 residues. Here the CDR3 reads CASSISASGSIGSYNEQFF. The CDR3 bases are TGTGCCAGTAGTATATCGGCTAGCGGGAGTATAGGGTCCTACAATGAGCAGTTCTTC.